The TCR beta chain under discussion was sequenced for a study of shared clonotypes between healthy human individuals. The method was immunoSEQ multiplex PCR; TCRdb's version includes in-frame clones alone and lacks a portion of them. The sample has a few million clones, roughly 95% seen once. The CDR3 runs 16 residues. From germline, CDR1 is SNHLY and CDR2 FYNNEI. The V gene end was trimmed by 6 bases and the J gene end by 5 bases; junction bases not matched to a gene: 15. Positively selected for CCR7, the CD45RO-negative cells used as naive CD8 cells excluded terminally differentiated effector memory CD45RA+ cells.

The chain carries TRBV2 and TRBJ2-7, with TRBD1 matching 8 bases. The sequenced sample consisted of naive CD8+ T cells from PBMCs. This sequence originates from a man aged 18 to 30 in good health. Some clones in this sample may be carry-over from other donors' samples. DNA for the CDR3: TGTGCCAGCAGCCATGAACTGGACAGGGTGGGCGACGAGCAGTACTTC. This gives the protein CASSHELDRVGDEQYF.